A selection of T cell receptor beta chains follows, all from one sample in a study of blood T cell repertoires in COVID-19. The method was immunoSEQ multiplex PCR; TCRdb's version includes in-frame clones alone and lacks a portion of them. This sample yields roughly 440,000 clones, of which 70% to 90% are seen a single time; around 12% belongs to the top ten. The sample consisted of peripheral blood. The receptors come from a woman aged 45-65 years with COVID-19, enrolled during active disease. Both conserved end residues are part of each CDR3. Fields, in order: V gene, J gene, CDR3 protein.

TRBV12-3/TRBV12-4	TRBJ2-1	CASSPGGEQFF
TRBV4-2	TRBJ1-5	CASSPDRSNQPQHF
TRBV5-1	TRBJ2-6	CASSLVGSGANVLTF
TRBV9	TRBJ1-4	CASSPWGGNEKLFF
TRBV6-5	TRBJ1-2	CAAVRGWGYTF
TRBV5-6	TRBJ1-2	CASSGYRLPRSGYTF
TRBV7-9	TRBJ1-2	CASSSDRDGYTF
TRBV7-2	TRBJ2-3	CASSFLGLRPDTQYF
TRBV9	TRBJ2-5	CASSAGTGRETQYF
TRBV7-9	TRBJ2-7	CASSPGLPQQYF
TRBV7-3	TRBJ2-1	CASSPDTEQFF
TRBV3-1/TRBV3-2	TRBJ2-7	CASSQAGARMGEQYF
TRBV29-1	TRBJ2-7	CSVPGQGAMEQYF
TRBV30	TRBJ2-2	CAWSPRAGELFF
TRBV6-5	TRBJ1-2	CASSPGGQGYGYTF
TRBV18	TRBJ2-3	CASSPRIAGSTDTQYF
TRBV3-1/TRBV3-2	TRBJ1-3	CASSPVTAGNTIYF
TRBV3-1/TRBV3-2	TRBJ1-2	CASFGRTGGSGYTF
TRBV15	TRBJ2-2	CATSGGAGDTGELFF
TRBV9	TRBJ1-5	CASSLDGLNQPQHF
TRBV21-1	TRBJ1-5	CASSLGGQPQHF
TRBV6-5	TRBJ1-1	CASSYSWGGWMAFF
TRBV29-1	TRBJ1-2	CSVPPDSPYGYTF
TRBV5-1	TRBJ2-4	CASSLDRGRGNIQYF